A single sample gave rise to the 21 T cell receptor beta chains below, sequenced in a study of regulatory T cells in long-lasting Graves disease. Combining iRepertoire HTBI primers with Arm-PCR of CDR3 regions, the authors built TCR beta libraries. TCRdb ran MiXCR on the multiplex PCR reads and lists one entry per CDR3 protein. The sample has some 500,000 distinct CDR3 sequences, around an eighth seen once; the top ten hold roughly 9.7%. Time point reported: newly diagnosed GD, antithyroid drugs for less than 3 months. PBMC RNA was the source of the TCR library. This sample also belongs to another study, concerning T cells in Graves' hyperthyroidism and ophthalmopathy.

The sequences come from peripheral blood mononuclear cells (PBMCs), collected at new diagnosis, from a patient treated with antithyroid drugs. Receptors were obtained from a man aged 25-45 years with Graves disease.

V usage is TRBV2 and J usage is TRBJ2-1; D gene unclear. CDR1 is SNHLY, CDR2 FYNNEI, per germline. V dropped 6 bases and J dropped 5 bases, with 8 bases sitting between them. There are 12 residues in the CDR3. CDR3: CASRTSNNEQFF. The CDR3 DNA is TGTGCCAGCAGGACTTCGAACAATGAGCAGTTCTTC.

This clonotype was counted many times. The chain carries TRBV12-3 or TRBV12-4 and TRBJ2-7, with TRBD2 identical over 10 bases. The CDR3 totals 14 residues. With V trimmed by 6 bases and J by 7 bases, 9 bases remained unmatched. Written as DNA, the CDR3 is TGTGCCAGCAGCACCCTAGCGGGAGTCGGGGAGCAGTACTTC. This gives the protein CASSTLAGVGEQYF.

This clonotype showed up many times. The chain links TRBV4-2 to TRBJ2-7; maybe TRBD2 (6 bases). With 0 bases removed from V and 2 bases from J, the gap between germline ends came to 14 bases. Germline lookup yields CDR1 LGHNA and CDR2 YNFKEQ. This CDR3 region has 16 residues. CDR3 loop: CASSQEHTSYTYEQYF. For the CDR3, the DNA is TGTGCCAGCAGCCAAGAGCATACTAGCTATACCTACGAGCAGTACTTC.

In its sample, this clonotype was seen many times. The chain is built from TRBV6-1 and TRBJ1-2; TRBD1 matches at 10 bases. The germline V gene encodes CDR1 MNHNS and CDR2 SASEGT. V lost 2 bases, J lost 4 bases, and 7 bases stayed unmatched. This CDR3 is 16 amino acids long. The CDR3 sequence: CASSERNGQGGYGYTF. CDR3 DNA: TGTGCCAGCAGTGAAAGAAATGGACAGGGGGGCTATGGCTACACCTTC.

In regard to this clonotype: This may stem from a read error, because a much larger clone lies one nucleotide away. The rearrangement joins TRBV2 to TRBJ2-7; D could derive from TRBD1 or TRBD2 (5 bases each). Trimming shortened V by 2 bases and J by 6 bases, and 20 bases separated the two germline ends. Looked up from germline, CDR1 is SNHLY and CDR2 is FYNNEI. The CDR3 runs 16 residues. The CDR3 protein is CASSELRPRLGGEQYF. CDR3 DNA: TGTGCCAGCAGTGAACTCCGACCAAGGCTTGGGGGCGAGCAGTACTTC.

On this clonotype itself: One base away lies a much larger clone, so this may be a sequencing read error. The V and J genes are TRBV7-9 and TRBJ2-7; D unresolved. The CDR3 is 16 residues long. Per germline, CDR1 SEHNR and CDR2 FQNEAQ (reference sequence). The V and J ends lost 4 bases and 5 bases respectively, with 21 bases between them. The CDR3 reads CASSSWGEQSGHEQYF. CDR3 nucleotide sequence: TGTGCCAGCAGCTCCTGGGGTGAGCAATCGGGTCACGAGCAGTACTTC. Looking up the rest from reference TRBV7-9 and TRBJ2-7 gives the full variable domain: DTGVSQNPRHKITKRGQNVTFRCDPISEHNRLYWYRQTLGQGPEFLTYFQNEAQLEKSRLLSDRFSAERPKGSFSTLEIQRTEQGDSAMYLCASSSWGEQSGHEQYFGPGTRLTVT.

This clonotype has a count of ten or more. Here the CDR3 reads CASSFQGGNTEAFF. The CDR3 bases are TGTGCCAGCAGTTTCCAGGGGGGAAACACTGAAGCTTTCTTT. This rearrangement joins TRBV12-3 or TRBV12-4 to TRBJ1-1; 7 bases align to TRBD1. This CDR3 comprises 14 residues. The J segment lost 2 bases and the V segment lost 3 bases, leaving 3 bases of the junction unmatched.

The CDR3 DNA sequence: TGCGCCAGCAGCCGAAGTTTCAGGGCTAGCGGTAGCACAGATACGCAGTATTTT. Translated: CASSRSFRASGSTDTQYF. The chain uses TRBV4-1 and TRBJ2-3; 7 bases map to TRBD2. V trimming: 4 bases; J trimming: 0 bases; junction bases outside the gene matches: 13. The germline CDR1 and CDR2 sequences are MGHRA and YSYEKL. The CDR3 has 18 residues.

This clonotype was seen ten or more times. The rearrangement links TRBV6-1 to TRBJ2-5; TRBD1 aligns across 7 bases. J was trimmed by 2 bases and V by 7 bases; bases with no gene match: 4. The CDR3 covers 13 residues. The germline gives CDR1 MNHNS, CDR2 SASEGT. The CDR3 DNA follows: TGTGCCAGCACGACAGGGTTACAAGAGACCCAGTACTTC. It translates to CASTTGLQETQYF.

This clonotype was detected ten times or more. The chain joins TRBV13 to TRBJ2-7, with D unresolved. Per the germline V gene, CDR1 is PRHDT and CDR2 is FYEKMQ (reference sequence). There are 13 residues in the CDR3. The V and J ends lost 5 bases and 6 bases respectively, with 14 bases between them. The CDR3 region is CASSPRDTSEQYF. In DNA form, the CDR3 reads TGTGCCAGCAGCCCTCGAGACACAAGCGAGCAGTACTTC.

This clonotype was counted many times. This CDR3 is CASTNLGAIWYF. CDR3 nucleotide sequence: TGTGCCAGCACCAATCTCGGAGCGATTTGGTACTTC. The chain combines TRBV2 with TRBJ2-7; the D is unclear. V lost 7 bases and J 12 bases, leaving 19 bases between the germline ends. The CDR3 runs 12 residues. CDR1 and CDR2 from the germline V gene are SNHLY and FYNNEI.

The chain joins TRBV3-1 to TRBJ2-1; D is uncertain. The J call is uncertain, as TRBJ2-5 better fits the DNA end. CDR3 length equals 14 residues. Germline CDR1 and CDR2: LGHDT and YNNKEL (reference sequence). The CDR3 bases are TGTGCCAGCAGCCACTCAGACCCCCAAGAGACCCAGTACTTC. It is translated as CASSHSDPQETQYF.

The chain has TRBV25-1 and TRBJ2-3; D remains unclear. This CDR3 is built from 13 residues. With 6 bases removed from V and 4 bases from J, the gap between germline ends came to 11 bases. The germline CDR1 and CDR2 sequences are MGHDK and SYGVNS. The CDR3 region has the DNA TGTGCCAGCAGCGGCCGTCGGGCAGATACGCAGTATTTT. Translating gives CASSGRRADTQYF. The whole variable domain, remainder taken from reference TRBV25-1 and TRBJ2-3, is EADIYQTPRYLVIGTGKKITLECSQTMGHDKMYWYQQDPGMELHLIHYSYGVNSTEKGDLSSESTVSRIRTEHFPLTLESARPSHTSQYLCASSGRRADTQYFGPGTRLTVL.

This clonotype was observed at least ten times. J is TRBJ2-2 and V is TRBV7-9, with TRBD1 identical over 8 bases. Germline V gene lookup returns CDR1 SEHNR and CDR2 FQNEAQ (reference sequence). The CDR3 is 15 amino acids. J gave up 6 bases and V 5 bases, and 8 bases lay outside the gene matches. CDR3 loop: CASSGTRTGPGELFF. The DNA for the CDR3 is TGTGCCAGCAGCGGCACCCGGACAGGGCCCGGGGAGCTGTTTTTT.

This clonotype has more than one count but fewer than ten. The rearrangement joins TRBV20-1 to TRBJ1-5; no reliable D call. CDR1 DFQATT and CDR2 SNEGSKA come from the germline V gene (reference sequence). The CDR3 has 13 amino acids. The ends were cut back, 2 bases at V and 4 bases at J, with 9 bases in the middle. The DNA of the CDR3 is TGCAGTGCTAGAAGTGCGGAAAATCAGCCCCAGCATTTT. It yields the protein CSARSAENQPQHF.

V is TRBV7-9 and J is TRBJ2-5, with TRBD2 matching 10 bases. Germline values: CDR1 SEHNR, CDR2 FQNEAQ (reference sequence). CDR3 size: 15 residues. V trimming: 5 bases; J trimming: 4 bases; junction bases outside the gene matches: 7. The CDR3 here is CASSPGTSVRETQYF. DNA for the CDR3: TGTGCCAGCAGCCCCGGGACTAGCGTGCGAGAGACCCAGTACTTC. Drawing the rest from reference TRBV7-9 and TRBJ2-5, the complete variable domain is DTGVSQNPRHKITKRGQNVTFRCDPISEHNRLYWYRQTLGQGPEFLTYFQNEAQLEKSRLLSDRFSAERPKGSFSTLEIQRTEQGDSAMYLCASSPGTSVRETQYFGPGTRLLVL.

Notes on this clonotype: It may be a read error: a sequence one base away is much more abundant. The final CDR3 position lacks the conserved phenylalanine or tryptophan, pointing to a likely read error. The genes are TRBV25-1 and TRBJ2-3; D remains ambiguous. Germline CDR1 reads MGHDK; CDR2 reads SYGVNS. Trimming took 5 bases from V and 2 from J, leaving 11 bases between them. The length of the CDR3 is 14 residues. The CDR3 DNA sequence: TGTGCCAGCAGTTCACAGAGACTCACAGATACGCAGTATCTT. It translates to CASSSQRLTDTQYL.

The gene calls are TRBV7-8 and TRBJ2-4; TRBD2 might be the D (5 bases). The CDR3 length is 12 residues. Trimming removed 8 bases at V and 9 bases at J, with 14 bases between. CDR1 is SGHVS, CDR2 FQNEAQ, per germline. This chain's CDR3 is CASSGDRGIQYF. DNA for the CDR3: TGTGCCAGCTCGGGCGACCGGGGCATTCAGTACTTC.

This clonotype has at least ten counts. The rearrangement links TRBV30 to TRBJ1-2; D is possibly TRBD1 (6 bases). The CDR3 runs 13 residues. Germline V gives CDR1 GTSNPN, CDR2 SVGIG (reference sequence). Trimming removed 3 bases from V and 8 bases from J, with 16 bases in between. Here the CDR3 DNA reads TGTGCCTGGAGGGGAATGGGGGCTGGAGGCTACACCTTC. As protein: CAWRGMGAGGYTF.

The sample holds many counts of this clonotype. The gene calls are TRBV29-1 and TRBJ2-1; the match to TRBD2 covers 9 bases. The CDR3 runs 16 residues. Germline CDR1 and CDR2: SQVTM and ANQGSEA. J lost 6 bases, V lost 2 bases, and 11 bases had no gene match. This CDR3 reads CSVELAGLSRFNEQFF. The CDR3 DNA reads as TGCAGCGTTGAACTAGCGGGACTCAGCCGCTTCAATGAGCAGTTCTTC.

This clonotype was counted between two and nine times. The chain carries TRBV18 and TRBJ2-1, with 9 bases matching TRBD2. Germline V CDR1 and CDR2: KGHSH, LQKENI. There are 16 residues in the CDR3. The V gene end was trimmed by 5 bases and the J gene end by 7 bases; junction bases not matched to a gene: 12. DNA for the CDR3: TGTGCCAGCTCATCATTCTCAGGCGGGAGGGTTAATGAGCAGTTCTTC. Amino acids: CASSSFSGGRVNEQFF.